These T cell receptor beta chains were read from a single sample in a study of blood T cells in healthy people across ages. TCRdb itself ran the 5' RACE reads through MiXCR, one entry per CDR3 protein. This sample has about 730,000 distinct CDR3 sequences, with 35% to 45% found just once. Material: blood. The receptors stem from a woman aged 60-70 years in good health. The conserved cysteine and the conserved F or W are not part of the CDR3 here. Not every row has a clone size; where given, it reads once, few, many or a size class.

.,TRBJ2-7,TRBV21-1,ASSTDRVDEQY
.,TRBJ2-3,TRBV7-2,ASRPTGTSTDTQY
.,TRBJ2-5,TRBV6-2/TRBV6-3,ASSYISQQETQY
.,TRBJ1-1,TRBV29-1,SVVGEDVNTEAF
.,TRBJ2-5,TRBV20-1,SARDGGSVRGETQY
few,TRBJ2-1,TRBV7-3,ASSLTGLGAGGTNEQF
few,TRBJ2-7,TRBV6-1,ASRGQGHSYEQY
.,TRBJ1-5,TRBV2,ASSLQGRGNQPQH
.,TRBJ1-4,TRBV6-6,ASSYEGAREKLF
.,TRBJ1-4,TRBV18,ASSPPISGSATNEKLF
few,TRBJ2-6,TRBV7-6,ASSLRSDRPSGANVLT
few,TRBJ2-1,TRBV29-1,SVEAGRRSYNEQF
few,TRBJ2-1,TRBV20-1,SARALAAALDEQF
.,.,TRBV4-1,ASSQTGTGVYEQY
.,TRBJ2-3,TRBV20-1,SAEEGGGSIDTQY
.,TRBJ2-5,TRBV20-1,SASQQQETQY
.,TRBJ2-7,TRBV11-3,DSSLGGVPYEQY
.,TRBJ2-1,TRBV5-1,ASSLLWRDSYNEQF
.,TRBJ2-1,TRBV7-6,ASSWGADILSYNEQF
.,TRBJ1-2,TRBV20-1,SATMGQGVGYT
few,.,TRBV5-1,ASSLVSYRLYEQY
many,TRBJ2-7,TRBV12-3/TRBV12-4,ASSPPRVGGPQY
many,TRBJ2-3,TRBV11-2,ASSQDRLGDTQY
.,TRBJ2-1,TRBV20-1,SARVGDTYNEQF
.,TRBJ1-1,TRBV3-1,ASSQSTVTEAF
.,TRBJ2-3,TRBV6-2/TRBV6-3,ASNRGSGGTQY
.,TRBJ2-2,TRBV4-2,ASSQELAGGTYRSGELF